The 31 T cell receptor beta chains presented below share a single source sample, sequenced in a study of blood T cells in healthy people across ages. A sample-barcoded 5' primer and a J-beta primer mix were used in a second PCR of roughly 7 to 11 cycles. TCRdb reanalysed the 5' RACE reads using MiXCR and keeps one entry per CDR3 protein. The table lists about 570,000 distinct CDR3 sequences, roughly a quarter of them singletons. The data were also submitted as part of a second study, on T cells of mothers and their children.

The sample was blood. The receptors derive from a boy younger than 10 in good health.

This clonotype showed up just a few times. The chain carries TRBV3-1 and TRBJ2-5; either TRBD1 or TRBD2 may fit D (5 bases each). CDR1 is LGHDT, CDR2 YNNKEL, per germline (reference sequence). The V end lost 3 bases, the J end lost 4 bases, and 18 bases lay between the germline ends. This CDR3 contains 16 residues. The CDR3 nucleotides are TGTGCCAGCAGCCAGCTCGGGGACCGCGCGCCAGAGACCCAGTACTTC. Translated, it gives CASSQLGDRAPETQYF.

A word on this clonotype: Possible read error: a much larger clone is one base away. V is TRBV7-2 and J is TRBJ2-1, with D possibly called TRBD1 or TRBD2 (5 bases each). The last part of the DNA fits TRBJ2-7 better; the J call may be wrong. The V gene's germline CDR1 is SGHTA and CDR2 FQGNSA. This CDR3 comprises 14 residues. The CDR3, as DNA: TGTGCCGGCATGATTGAGATATGGGGGAACGAGCAGTACTTC. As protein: CAGMIEIWGNEQYF.

CDR3: CASSLVWDPTPGELFF. CDR3 bases: TGTGCCAGCAGTTTAGTATGGGACCCAACGCCCGGGGAGCTGTTTTTT. The chain couples TRBV12-3 or TRBV12-4 to TRBJ2-2, with D perhaps matching TRBD1 or TRBD2 (5 bases each). CDR3 length: 16 residues. V gave up 1 base and J gave up 6 bases, with 15 bases separating them.

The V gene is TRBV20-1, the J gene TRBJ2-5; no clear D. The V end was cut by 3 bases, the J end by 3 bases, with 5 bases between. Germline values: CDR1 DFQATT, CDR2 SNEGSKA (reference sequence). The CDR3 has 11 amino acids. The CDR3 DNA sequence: TGCAGTGCTAGTCCGGAAGAGACCCAGTACTTC. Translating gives CSASPEETQYF.

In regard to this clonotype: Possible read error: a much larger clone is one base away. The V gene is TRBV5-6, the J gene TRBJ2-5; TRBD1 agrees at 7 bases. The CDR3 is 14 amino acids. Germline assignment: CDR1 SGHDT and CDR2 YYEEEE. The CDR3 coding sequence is TGTGCCAGCAGCGGGGACAGTGGAGTCTACGAGCAGTGCTTC. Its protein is CASSGDSGVYEQCF.

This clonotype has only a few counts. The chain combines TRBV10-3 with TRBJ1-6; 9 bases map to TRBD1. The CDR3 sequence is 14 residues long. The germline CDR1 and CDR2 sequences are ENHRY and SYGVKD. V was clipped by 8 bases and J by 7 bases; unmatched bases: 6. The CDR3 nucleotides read TGTGCCATCGGACAGGGGTTGCAGAATTCACCCCTCCACTTT. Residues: CAIGQGLQNSPLHF.

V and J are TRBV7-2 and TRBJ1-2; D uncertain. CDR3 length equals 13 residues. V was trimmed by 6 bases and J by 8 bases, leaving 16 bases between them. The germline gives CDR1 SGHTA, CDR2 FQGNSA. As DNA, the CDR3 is TGTGCCAGCAGTTTTAGACTTGACTGGGGCTACACCTTC. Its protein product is CASSFRLDWGYTF.

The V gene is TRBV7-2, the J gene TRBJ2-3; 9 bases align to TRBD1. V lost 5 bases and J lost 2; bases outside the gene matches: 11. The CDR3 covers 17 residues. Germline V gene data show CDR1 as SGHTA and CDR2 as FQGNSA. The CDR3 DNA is TGTGCCAGCAGCCCTACTGCCCGGACAGGGGTCACAGATACGCAGTATTTT. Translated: CASSPTARTGVTDTQYF.

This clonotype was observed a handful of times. This chain's CDR3 is CASSAYRGDQPQHF. DNA of the CDR3: TGTGCCAGCAGTGCATACCGGGGAGATCAGCCCCAGCATTTT. The chain couples TRBV6-5 to TRBJ1-5; D unclear. The germline V gene encodes CDR1 MNHEY and CDR2 SVGAGI. Trimming took 5 bases from V and 5 from J, leaving 13 bases between them. CDR3 length: 14 amino acids.

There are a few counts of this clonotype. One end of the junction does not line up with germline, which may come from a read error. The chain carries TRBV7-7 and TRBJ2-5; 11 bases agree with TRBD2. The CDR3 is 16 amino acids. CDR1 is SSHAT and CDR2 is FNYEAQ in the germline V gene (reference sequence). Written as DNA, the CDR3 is TGTGCTAGCAGCTTATCGCTAGCGGGGGGCCAAGAGACCCAGTACTTC. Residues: CASSLSLAGGQETQYF.

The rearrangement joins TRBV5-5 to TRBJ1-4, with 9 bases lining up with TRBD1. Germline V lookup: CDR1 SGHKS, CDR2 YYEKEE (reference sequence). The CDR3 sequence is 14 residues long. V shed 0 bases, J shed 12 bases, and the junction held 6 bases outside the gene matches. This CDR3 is CASSLEGQGLELFF. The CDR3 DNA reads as TGTGCCAGCAGCTTGGAGGGACAGGGTTTGGAACTGTTTTTT.

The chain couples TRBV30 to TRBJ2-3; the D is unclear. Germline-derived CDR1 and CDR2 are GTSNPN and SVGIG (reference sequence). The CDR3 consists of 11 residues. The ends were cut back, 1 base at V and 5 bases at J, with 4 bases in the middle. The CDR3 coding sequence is TGTGCCTGGAGTGAGGGAGATACGCAGTATTTT. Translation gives CAWSEGDTQYF.

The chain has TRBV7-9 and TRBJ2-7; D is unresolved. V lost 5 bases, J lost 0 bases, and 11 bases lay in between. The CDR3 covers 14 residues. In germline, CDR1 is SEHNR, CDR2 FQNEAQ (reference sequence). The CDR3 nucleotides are TGTGCCAGCAGCCCGCCGACGCACTCCTACGAGCAGTACTTC. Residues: CASSPPTHSYEQYF.

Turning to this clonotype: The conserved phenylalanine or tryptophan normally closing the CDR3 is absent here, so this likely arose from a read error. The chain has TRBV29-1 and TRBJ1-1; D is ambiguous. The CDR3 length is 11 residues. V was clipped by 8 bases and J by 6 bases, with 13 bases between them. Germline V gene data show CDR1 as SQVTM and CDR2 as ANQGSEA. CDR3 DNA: TGCAGCCACGTACATGGGGCTGAAGCTTTCTTG. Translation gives CSHVHGAEAFL.

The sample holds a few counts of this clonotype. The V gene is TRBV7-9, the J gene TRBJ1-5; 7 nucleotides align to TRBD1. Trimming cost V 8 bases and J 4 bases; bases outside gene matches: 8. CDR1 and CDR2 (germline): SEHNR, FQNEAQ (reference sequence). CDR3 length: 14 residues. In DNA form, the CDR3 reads TGTGCCAGCGCCATTGGGACAGTAAATCAGCCCCAGCATTTT. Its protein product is CASAIGTVNQPQHF.

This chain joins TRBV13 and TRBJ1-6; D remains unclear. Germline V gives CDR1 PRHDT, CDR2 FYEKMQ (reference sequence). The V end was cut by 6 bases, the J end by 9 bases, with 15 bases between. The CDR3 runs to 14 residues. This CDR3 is CASSSEDESSPLHF. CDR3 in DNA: TGTGCCAGCAGTTCTGAGGATGAAAGTTCACCCCTCCACTTT. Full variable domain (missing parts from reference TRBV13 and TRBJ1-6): AAGVIQSPRHLIKEKRETATLKCYPIPRHDTVYWYQQGPGQDPQFLISFYEKMQSDKGSIPDRFSAQQFSDYHSELNMSSLELGDSALYFCASSSEDESSPLHFGNGTRLTVT.

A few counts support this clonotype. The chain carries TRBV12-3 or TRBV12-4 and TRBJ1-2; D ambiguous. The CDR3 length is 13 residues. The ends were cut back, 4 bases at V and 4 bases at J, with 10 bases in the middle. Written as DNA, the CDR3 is TGTGCCAGCAGTTCTGGGGAGGGCTATGGCTACACCTTC. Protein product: CASSSGEGYGYTF.

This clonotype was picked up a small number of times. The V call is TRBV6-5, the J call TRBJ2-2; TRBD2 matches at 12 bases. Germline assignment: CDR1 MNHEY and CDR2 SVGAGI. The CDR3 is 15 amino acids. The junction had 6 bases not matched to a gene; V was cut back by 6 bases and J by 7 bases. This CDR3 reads CASRSSGGDRGELFF. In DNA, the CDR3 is TGTGCCAGCAGGTCTAGCGGGGGGGATCGCGGGGAGCTGTTTTTT.

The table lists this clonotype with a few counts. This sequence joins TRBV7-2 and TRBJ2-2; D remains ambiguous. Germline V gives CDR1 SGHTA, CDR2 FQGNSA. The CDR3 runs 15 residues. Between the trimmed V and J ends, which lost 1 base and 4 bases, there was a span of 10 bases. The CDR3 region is CASSLVARTTGELFF. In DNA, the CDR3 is TGTGCCAGCAGCTTAGTGGCCAGAACCACCGGGGAGCTGTTTTTT.

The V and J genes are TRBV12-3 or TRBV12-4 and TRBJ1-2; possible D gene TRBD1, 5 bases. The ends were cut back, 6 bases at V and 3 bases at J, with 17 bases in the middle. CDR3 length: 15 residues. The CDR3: CASSLTVRLDYGYTF. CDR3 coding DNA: TGTGCCAGCAGCTTGACAGTTAGGTTGGACTATGGCTACACCTTC.

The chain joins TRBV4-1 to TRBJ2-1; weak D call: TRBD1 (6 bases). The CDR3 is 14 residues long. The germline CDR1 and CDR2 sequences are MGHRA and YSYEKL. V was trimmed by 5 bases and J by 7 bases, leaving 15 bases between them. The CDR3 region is CASSRQGMENEQFF. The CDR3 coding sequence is TGCGCCAGCAGCAGGCAGGGGATGGAGAATGAGCAGTTCTTC.

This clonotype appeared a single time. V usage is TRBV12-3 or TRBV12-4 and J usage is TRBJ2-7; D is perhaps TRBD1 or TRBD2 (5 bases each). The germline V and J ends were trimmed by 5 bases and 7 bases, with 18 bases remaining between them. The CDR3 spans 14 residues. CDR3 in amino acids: CASSPSGGPGEQYF. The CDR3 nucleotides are TGTGCCAGCAGTCCAAGTGGGGGTCCGGGGGAGCAGTACTTC.

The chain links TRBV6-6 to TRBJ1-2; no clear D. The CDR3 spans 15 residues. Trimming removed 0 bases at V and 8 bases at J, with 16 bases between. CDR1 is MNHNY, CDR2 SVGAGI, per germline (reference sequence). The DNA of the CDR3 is TGTGCCAGCAGTTACTCGAGAGCCCCCTCCTTCGGCTACACCTTC. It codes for CASSYSRAPSFGYTF.

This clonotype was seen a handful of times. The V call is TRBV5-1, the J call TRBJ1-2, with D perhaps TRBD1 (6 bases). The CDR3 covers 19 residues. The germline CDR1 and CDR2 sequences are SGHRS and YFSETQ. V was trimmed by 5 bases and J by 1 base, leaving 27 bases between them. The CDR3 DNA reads TGCGCCAGCAGTTTACGTCCAGAGGGGGACAACAAATTTAACTATGGCTACACCTTC. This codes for CASSLRPEGDNKFNYGYTF.

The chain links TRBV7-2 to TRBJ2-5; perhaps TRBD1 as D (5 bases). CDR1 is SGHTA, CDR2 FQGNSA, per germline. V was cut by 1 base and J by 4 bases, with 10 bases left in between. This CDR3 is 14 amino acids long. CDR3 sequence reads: CASSLGTRGETQYF. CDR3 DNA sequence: TGTGCCAGCAGCTTAGGGACAAGGGGAGAGACCCAGTACTTC.

The CDR3 DNA follows: TGTGCCAGCAGCTTAAGACCAAACAACTATGGCTACACCTTC. Translated: CASSLRPNNYGYTF. The chain links TRBV7-9 to TRBJ1-2; D not resolved. Trimming took off 2 bases at V and 2 bases at J, with 9 bases between the two ends. Germline CDR1 reads SEHNR; CDR2 reads FQNEAQ (reference sequence). The length of the CDR3 is 14 residues. The full variable domain, rest sourced from reference TRBV7-9 and TRBJ1-2, is DTGVSQNPRHKITKRGQNVTFRCDPISEHNRLYWYRQTLGQGPEFLTYFQNEAQLEKSRLLSDRFSAERPKGSFSTLEIQRTEQGDSAMYLCASSLRPNNYGYTFGSGTRLTVV.

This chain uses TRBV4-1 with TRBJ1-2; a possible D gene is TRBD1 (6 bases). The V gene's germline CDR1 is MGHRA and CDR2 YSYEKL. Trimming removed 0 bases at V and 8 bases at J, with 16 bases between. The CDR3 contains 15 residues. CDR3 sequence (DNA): TGCGCCAGCAGCCAAGACCAGGGGATTGCCTGGGGCTACACCTTC. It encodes CASSQDQGIAWGYTF.

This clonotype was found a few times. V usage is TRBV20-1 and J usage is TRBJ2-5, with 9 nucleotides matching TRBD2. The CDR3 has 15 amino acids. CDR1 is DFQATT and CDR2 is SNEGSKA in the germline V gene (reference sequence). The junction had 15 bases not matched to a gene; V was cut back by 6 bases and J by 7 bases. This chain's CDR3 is CSATATGTSPGTQYF. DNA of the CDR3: TGCAGTGCCACTGCGACCGGGACTAGCCCCGGGACCCAGTACTTC.

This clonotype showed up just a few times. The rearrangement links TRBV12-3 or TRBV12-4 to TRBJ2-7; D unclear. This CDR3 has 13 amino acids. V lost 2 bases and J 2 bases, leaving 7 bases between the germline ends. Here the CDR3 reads CASSLSQAYEQYF. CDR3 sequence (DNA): TGTGCCAGCAGTTTAAGCCAGGCCTACGAGCAGTACTTC.

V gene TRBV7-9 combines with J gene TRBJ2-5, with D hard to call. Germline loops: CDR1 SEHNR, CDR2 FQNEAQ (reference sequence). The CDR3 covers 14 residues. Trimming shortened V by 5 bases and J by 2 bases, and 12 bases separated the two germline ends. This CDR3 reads CASSLTTPQETQYF. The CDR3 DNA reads TGTGCCAGCAGCCTGACAACTCCTCAAGAGACCCAGTACTTC.

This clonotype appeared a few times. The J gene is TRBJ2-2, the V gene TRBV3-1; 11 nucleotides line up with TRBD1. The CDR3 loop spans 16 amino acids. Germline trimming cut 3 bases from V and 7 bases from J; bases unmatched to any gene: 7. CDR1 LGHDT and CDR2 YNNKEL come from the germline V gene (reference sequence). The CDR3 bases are TGTGCCAGCAGCCAGTTTAGGACAGGGGGCGTCGGGGAGCTGTTTTTT. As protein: CASSQFRTGGVGELFF.